This TCR beta chain stems from a study of beta chain features in type 1 diabetes. Study-level results: A possible short-template PCR bias applies equally to patients and controls. More deletions and fewer insertions at VDJ junctions were found in patients with type 1 diabetes.

The sample holds a few counts of this clone. The antigen is not known. Germline CDR1 LNHDA, CDR2 SQIVND (reference sequence). Trimming left V 7 bases short and J 5 bases short, with 12 bases between. This CDR3 spans 13 amino acids. Expressed TCRB transcripts got sequenced, as all isolated RNA was reverse transcribed. The repertoire was sequenced with immunoSEQ multiplex PCR; TCRdb's copy has only in-frame clones and lacks some. The table has about 150,000 clones, around 8% seen once. Sorted populations were all over 98% pure. Material: central memory CD4+ T cells from blood. The TCR was taken from a man aged 18 to 29 in good health. V is TRBV19 and J is TRBJ1-5, with D unresolved. In DNA, the CDR3 is TGTGCCAGTAACACGGCCCGGGATCAGCCCCAGCATTTT. Its translation: CASNTARDQPQHF.